These 32 T cell receptor beta chains share one sample of origin, sequenced in a study of human T cells and chemical hapten exposure. TCRdb re-derived calls from the RACE reads in MiXCR, one entry per CDR3 protein. The sample has 150,000 or so distinct CDR3 sequences; about 15% are singletons. As for time point: patch test 1, 2 weeks after DPC sensitization. Treatment in this sample: therapeutic diphenylcyclopropenone sensitization with weekly scalp DPC. The sequencing used whole blood, collected in connection with sensitization to the hapten diphenylcyclopropenone (DPC). These receptors all stem from a woman in her twenties or thirties with alopecia areata. Some clones in this sample may be carry-over from other donors' samples.

The table lists this clonotype with a few counts. The rearrangement joins TRBV12-3 or TRBV12-4 to TRBJ1-2; D call uncertain. The ends were cut back, 5 bases at V and 8 bases at J, with 18 bases in the middle. This CDR3 is built from 14 residues. The DNA for the CDR3 is TGTGCCAGCAGTAGAGGAGGAACCCCGAGGGGCTACACCTTC. It codes for CASSRGGTPRGYTF.

This clonotype was observed a few times. The CDR3 DNA reads as TGCAGTGCACAGACAGGGGAGACCTATGGCTACACCTTC. It codes for CSAQTGETYGYTF. This sequence joins TRBV20-1 and TRBJ1-2, with 8 bases that match TRBD1. This CDR3 contains 13 residues. Trimming at V came to 6 bases and at J to 4 bases, leaving 7 bases not matched to a gene. In germline, CDR1 is DFQATT, CDR2 SNEGSKA (reference sequence).

This clonotype has at least ten counts. The chain is built from TRBV3-1 and TRBJ2-2; D unresolved. In germline, CDR1 is LGHDT, CDR2 YNNKEL (reference sequence). This CDR3 has 12 amino acids. Trimming left V 1 base short and J 5 bases short, with 2 bases between. The DNA for the CDR3 is TGTGCCAGCAGCCAAGGGACCGGGGAGCTGTTTTTT. This translates into CASSQGTGELFF.

This clonotype was observed a few times. The chain carries TRBV5-1 and TRBJ2-2; D unresolved. The CDR3 runs 14 residues. Deletions cut 4 bases from V and 2 bases from J, with 9 bases between. CDR1 and CDR2 from the germline V gene are SGHRS and YFSETQ. Written as DNA, the CDR3 is TGCGCCAGCAGCACTCGACTCAACACCGGGGAGCTGTTTTTT. Its translation is CASSTRLNTGELFF. The full variable domain, in which reference TRBV5-1 and TRBJ2-2 provide the parts outside the CDR3, is KAGVTQTPRYLIKTRGQQVTLSCSPISGHRSVSWYQQTPGQGLQFLFEYFSETQRNKGNFPGRFSGRQFSNSRSEMNVSTLELGDSALYLCASSTRLNTGELFFGEGSRLTVL.

J is TRBJ1-1 and V is TRBV5-1; possible D gene TRBD1, 6 bases. The CDR3 loop spans 15 amino acids. The V end was cut by 4 bases, the J end by 0 bases, with 13 bases between. The germline CDR1 and CDR2 sequences are SGHRS and YFSETQ. As DNA, the CDR3 is TGCGCCAGCAGCAATATCAGGGGAATGAACACTGAAGCTTTCTTT. It encodes CASSNIRGMNTEAFF.

This clonotype has only a few counts. This sequence joins TRBV20-1 and TRBJ2-1; D call uncertain. The CDR3 is made up of 13 amino acids. CDR1 and CDR2 (germline): DFQATT, SNEGSKA (reference sequence). Trimming took 4 bases from V and 5 from J, leaving 12 bases between them. For the CDR3, the DNA is TGCAGTGCTATCGAGTCGATGAACAATGAGCAGTTCTTC. Its translation is CSAIESMNNEQFF.

The sample holds a few counts of this clonotype. V gene TRBV3-1 combines with J gene TRBJ1-6, with D hard to call. Germline V gene data show CDR1 as LGHDT and CDR2 as YNNKEL (reference sequence). The CDR3 loop spans 15 amino acids. With 0 bases removed from V and 12 bases from J, the gap between germline ends came to 15 bases. CDR3 amino acids: CASSQDIPIERPLHF. The CDR3 DNA is TGTGCCAGCAGCCAAGATATCCCTATCGAAAGACCCCTCCACTTT.

V usage is TRBV9 and J usage is TRBJ2-1; TRBD1 matches at 9 bases. The length of the CDR3 is 15 residues. V gave up 4 bases and J gave up 4 bases; unmatched junction bases: 6. Germline CDR1 and CDR2: SGDLS and YYNGEE. DNA of the CDR3: TGTGCCAGCAGCATCCGGGACAGGGCTTACAATGAGCAGTTCTTC. This translates into CASSIRDRAYNEQFF.

The chain carries TRBV19 and TRBJ2-1, with D maybe TRBD1 (6 bases). Germline V gives CDR1 LNHDA, CDR2 SQIVND (reference sequence). CDR3 length: 14 amino acids. The V end was cut by 6 bases, the J end by 8 bases, with 17 bases between. The CDR3 region is CASRPDRITDEQFF. Here the CDR3 DNA reads TGTGCCAGTAGGCCCGACAGGATAACCGATGAGCAGTTCTTC.

The chain joins TRBV4-2 to TRBJ2-1; D perhaps matches TRBD1 (6 bases). Deletions cut 4 bases from V and 0 bases from J, with 16 bases between. This CDR3 comprises 17 residues. Germline assignment: CDR1 LGHNA and CDR2 YNFKEQ. CDR3 protein: CASSPWTASNSYNEQFF. CDR3 DNA sequence: TGTGCCAGCAGCCCCTGGACAGCGAGTAACTCCTACAATGAGCAGTTCTTC.

This clonotype was picked up many times. The chain joins TRBV18 to TRBJ1-5; no clear D gene. Germline V gives CDR1 KGHSH, CDR2 LQKENI. Trimming took 1 base from V and 7 from J, leaving 14 bases between them. This CDR3 has 15 amino acids. CDR3 residues: CASSPRADLLQPQHF. The CDR3 DNA follows: TGTGCCAGCTCACCACGAGCGGACCTTTTGCAGCCCCAGCATTTT.

A few counts support this clonotype. The chain employs TRBV27 and TRBJ2-6; weak D call: TRBD2 (7 bases). There are 19 residues in the CDR3. Germline V gives CDR1 MNHEY, CDR2 SMNVEV (reference sequence). Trimming removed 7 bases from V and 0 bases from J, with 22 bases in between. The CDR3, as DNA: TGTGCCAGCACCCAACCAGGAGGGGGGGCCCGCTCTGGGGCCAACGTCCTGACTTTC. Its protein product is CASTQPGGGARSGANVLTF.

This clonotype was observed a handful of times. The chain is built from TRBV18 and TRBJ2-7, with 8 bases that match TRBD1. Germline V lookup: CDR1 KGHSH, CDR2 LQKENI. The CDR3 has 16 amino acids. The V gene end was trimmed by 3 bases and the J gene end by 6 bases; junction bases not matched to a gene: 13. This CDR3 is CASSPTSGTGRSEQYF. The CDR3 DNA follows: TGTGCCAGCTCACCTACCTCAGGGACAGGCCGGTCCGAGCAGTACTTC.

This chain joins TRBV29-1 and TRBJ2-1, with a possible D match to TRBD2 (5 bases). The CDR3 sequence is 16 residues long. V dropped 3 bases and J dropped 0 bases, with 15 bases sitting between them. Germline CDR1 is SQVTM and CDR2 is ANQGSEA. CDR3 bases: TGCAGCGTTGATCTGAGCGGTCGGAGCTCCTACAATGAGCAGTTCTTC. As protein: CSVDLSGRSSYNEQFF.

The chain combines TRBV10-3 with TRBJ1-4; possibly TRBD1 for D (5 bases). CDR3 size: 13 residues. Germline V gene lookup returns CDR1 ENHRY and CDR2 SYGVKD. The V and J ends lost 3 bases and 8 bases respectively, with 10 bases between them. The CDR3 loop reads CAISDPGTEKLFF. As DNA, the CDR3 is TGTGCCATCAGTGACCCAGGGACCGAAAAACTGTTTTTT.

The chain couples TRBV5-8 to TRBJ2-1; TRBD1 aligns across 7 bases. V shed 4 bases and J 3 bases; nucleotides not matched to a gene: 4. The V gene's germline CDR1 is SGHTS and CDR2 YDEGEE. The CDR3 has 14 residues. The CDR3 bases are TGTGCCAGCAGCCCCGGGACAGTCTACAATGAGCAGTTCTTC. As protein: CASSPGTVYNEQFF.

This clonotype was counted a few times. The chain links TRBV4-3 to TRBJ2-2, with 9 bases lining up with TRBD1. V trimming: 2 bases; J trimming: 5 bases; junction bases outside the gene matches: 3. Germline-derived CDR1 and CDR2 are LGHNA and YSLEER. The CDR3 is 15 amino acids. CDR3 nucleotides: TGCGCCAGCAGCCAAAGGGACAGGGCTACCGGGGAGCTGTTTTTT. It yields the protein CASSQRDRATGELFF.

This clonotype was observed many times. V gene TRBV7-2 combines with J gene TRBJ2-2; weak D call: TRBD2 (5 bases). Germline V lookup: CDR1 SGHTA, CDR2 FQGNSA. This CDR3 has 12 residues. The V and J ends lost 8 bases and 2 bases respectively, with 6 bases between them. The CDR3: CASGLNTGELFF. The CDR3 DNA reads as TGTGCCAGCGGACTCAACACCGGGGAGCTGTTTTTT.

The J gene is TRBJ2-7, the V gene TRBV6-5, with TRBD2 matching over 9 bases. The CDR3 runs 16 residues. Germline V CDR1 and CDR2: MNHEY, SVGAGI. The ends lost 3 bases at V and 3 bases at J; junction bases unmatched: 9. The CDR3 spells CASSYNRLAEHYEQYF. The DNA for the CDR3 is TGTGCCAGCAGTTATAATCGACTAGCGGAGCACTACGAGCAGTACTTC.

In its sample, this clonotype was seen many times. The rearrangement uses TRBV5-1 and TRBJ2-1; 11 bases fit TRBD1. Germline values: CDR1 SGHRS, CDR2 YFSETQ. This CDR3 is built from 16 residues. Trimming took 4 bases from V and 8 from J; bases not matched to a gene: 11. CDR3 nucleotides: TGCGCCAGCAGCGGAAGGACAGGGGGCATTAAGGATGAGCAGTTCTTC. Amino acids: CASSGRTGGIKDEQFF.

This clonotype was recorded at least ten times. This chain uses TRBV7-2 with TRBJ2-3, with D tentatively TRBD1 (6 bases). There are 14 residues in the CDR3. CDR1 is SGHTA and CDR2 is FQGNSA in the germline V gene. V was pared by 5 bases and J by 5 bases, with 14 bases between. The CDR3 loop reads CASSRAGGIDTQYF. The CDR3 nucleotides are TGTGCCAGCAGCCGGGCTGGGGGCATAGATACGCAGTATTTT.

In this sample, this clonotype turned up a few times. The genes are TRBV20-1 and TRBJ2-7, with TRBD2 as a possible D gene (6 bases). The CDR3 spans 13 residues. Germline CDR1 is DFQATT and CDR2 is SNEGSKA (reference sequence). With 0 bases removed from V and 2 bases from J, the gap between germline ends came to 8 bases. The CDR3 region is CSAREGGAYEQYF. CDR3 nucleotide sequence: TGCAGTGCTAGAGAAGGAGGGGCCTACGAGCAGTACTTC.

The V gene is TRBV28, the J gene TRBJ1-2, with TRBD1 as a possible D gene (6 bases). This CDR3 contains 15 residues. CDR1 and CDR2 (germline): MDHEN, SYDVKM. Between the trimmed V and J ends, which lost 4 bases and 0 bases, there was a span of 12 bases. CDR3 nucleotide sequence: TGTGCCAGCAGTTCGCCCAGGGGTCCTAACTATGGCTACACCTTC. It codes for CASSSPRGPNYGYTF.

V usage is TRBV7-6 and J usage is TRBJ1-1; a weak D match, TRBD1 (5 bases). V was clipped by 1 base and J by 1 base, with 13 bases between them. This CDR3 has 16 amino acids. Germline V gives CDR1 SGHVS, CDR2 FNYEAQ. CDR3 sequence: CASSLVEGTPNTEAFF. The DNA of the CDR3 is TGTGCCAGCAGCTTAGTCGAGGGGACCCCGAACACTGAAGCTTTCTTT.

This clonotype was seen repeatedly, ten times or more. The V gene is TRBV6-1, the J gene TRBJ1-1, with TRBD1 matching over 8 bases. V lost 6 bases, J lost 5 bases, and 11 bases stayed unmatched. This CDR3 spans 15 amino acids. Germline V lookup: CDR1 MNHNS, CDR2 SASEGT. The CDR3 bases are TGTGCCAGCAGCGCACCGACCCAGGGGGCGACTGAAGCTTTCTTT. Amino acids: CASSAPTQGATEAFF.

The gene calls are TRBV28 and TRBJ2-6, with D possibly TRBD1 on 5 matching bases. CDR3 length: 15 amino acids. Trimming took 7 bases from V and 0 from J, leaving 10 bases between them. From germline, CDR1 is MDHEN and CDR2 SYDVKM. This chain's CDR3 is CASTGANSGANVLTF. The DNA for the CDR3 is TGTGCCAGCACTGGGGCCAACTCTGGGGCCAACGTCCTGACTTTC.

This clonotype was picked up a small number of times. The V call is TRBV15, the J call TRBJ1-1; 10 bases are shared with TRBD1. V trimming: 0 bases; J trimming: 1 base; junction bases outside the gene matches: 8. Germline values: CDR1 LNHNV, CDR2 YYDKDF (reference sequence). The CDR3 contains 18 residues. CDR3 sequence (DNA): TGTGCCACCAGCAGAGATCCCGGGGACAGGGGAGGGAACACTGAAGCTTTCTTT. Its protein is CATSRDPGDRGGNTEAFF.

In this sample, this clonotype turned up many times. This rearrangement joins TRBV6-2 or TRBV6-3 to TRBJ1-5, with 8 positions matching TRBD1. Looked up from germline, CDR1 is MNHEY and CDR2 is SVGEGT. With V trimmed by 5 bases and J by 6 bases, 9 bases remained unmatched. The CDR3 spans 15 residues. CDR3 amino acids: CASSNIQGATQPQHF. CDR3 sequence (DNA): TGTGCCAGCAGTAATATTCAGGGGGCAACTCAGCCCCAGCATTTT.

The sample holds a few counts of this clonotype. V gene TRBV29-1 combines with J gene TRBJ2-1; 7 nucleotides align to TRBD2. Germline V lookup: CDR1 SQVTM, CDR2 ANQGSEA. V was clipped by 4 bases and J by 4 bases; unmatched bases: 7. The CDR3 totals 14 residues. This CDR3 reads CSVGPSGVYNEQFF. The CDR3 coding sequence is TGCAGCGTTGGGCCTAGCGGAGTTTACAATGAGCAGTTCTTC.

This clonotype was seen only once. This chain links TRBV11-2 with TRBJ1-3; D possibly corresponds to TRBD1 (6 bases). Deletions cut 2 bases from V and 3 bases from J, with 11 bases between. Germline CDR1 reads SGHAT; CDR2 reads FQNNGV. The length of the CDR3 is 15 residues. The CDR3 DNA is TGTGCCAGCAGCTTAATGGCAGGGGTTGGAAACACCATATATTTT. Amino acid sequence: CASSLMAGVGNTIYF.

The V call is TRBV2, the J call TRBJ2-3; maybe TRBD2 (5 bases). This CDR3 is 16 amino acids long. CDR1 and CDR2 from the germline V gene are SNHLY and FYNNEI. V was shortened by 6 bases and J by 1 base, with 17 bases between the two germline ends. CDR3 nucleotides: TGTGCCAGCAGGGGGTGGGCGGGTTCTGGCACAGATACGCAGTATTTT. Encoded protein: CASRGWAGSGTDTQYF.

J is TRBJ2-7 and V is TRBV29-1; tentative D call: TRBD1 (7 bases). The CDR3 totals 13 residues. V shed 1 base and J shed 4 bases, with 11 bases lying between them. Germline V gene sequence: CDR1 SQVTM, CDR2 ANQGSEA. CDR3 in DNA: TGCAGCGTTGAAGGGCAGGGGGGTTACGAGCAGTACTTC. As protein: CSVEGQGGYEQYF.